One and the same sample provided the 16 T cell receptor beta chains below, sequenced in a study of identical twins. A single record per CDR3 protein comes from TCRdb applying MiXCR to the 5' RACE reads. This table holds about 190,000 distinct CDR3 sequences, 15% found once. This sample was also put to use in a study of T cells expressing NK-cell markers.

Sequencing was done on a sample of CD8+ T cells sorted from blood. Every receptor here comes from a woman under 30 in good health.

This chain uses TRBV6-2 or TRBV6-3 with TRBJ2-1; TRBD2 aligns across 9 bases. Germline V gene data show CDR1 as MNHEY and CDR2 as SVGEGT. The CDR3 is 15 amino acids. Losses at the gene ends were 0 bases for V and 11 bases for J; bases not matched to a gene: 8. DNA for the CDR3: TGTGCCAGCAGTTACTCTAGCGGGGGCCTCAGTCAGCAGTTCTTC. Protein product: CASSYSSGGLSQQFF.

This clonotype has just a few counts. This chain joins TRBV29-1 and TRBJ1-2; no clear D. CDR1 is SQVTM, CDR2 ANQGSEA, per germline. The CDR3 is made up of 13 amino acids. Trimming cost V 2 bases and J 5 bases, with 12 bases left between them. The CDR3 is CSVEFGPRYGYTF. CDR3 in DNA: TGCAGCGTTGAATTTGGTCCCCGTTATGGCTACACCTTC.

The chain recombines TRBV10-3 with TRBJ2-7, with 16 nucleotides matching TRBD2. V gave up 2 bases and J gave up 0 bases; unmatched junction bases: 4. This CDR3 has 18 amino acids. Per germline, CDR1 ENHRY and CDR2 SYGVKD. CDR3 region: CAISEGTSGRVFSYEQYF. CDR3 coding DNA: TGTGCCATCAGTGAGGGGACTAGCGGGAGGGTCTTCTCCTACGAGCAGTACTTC.

The rearrangement joins TRBV15 to TRBJ1-6, with D possibly TRBD1 on 5 matching bases. The CDR3 totals 13 residues. Germline CDR1 LNHNV, CDR2 YYDKDF (reference sequence). With 5 bases removed from V and 7 bases from J, the gap between germline ends came to 9 bases. The CDR3 loop is CATSRGGNSPLHF. The CDR3, as DNA: TGTGCCACCAGCCGGGGCGGGAATTCACCCCTCCACTTT.

This clonotype was detected a few times. This rearrangement joins TRBV7-8 to TRBJ1-1; D is undetermined. The germline V gene has CDR1 SGHVS and CDR2 FQNEAQ. The CDR3 is made up of 15 amino acids. V lost 1 base to trimming and J lost 7 bases, with 16 bases between them. CDR3 nucleotides: TGTGCCAGCAGCTTAGATTTGGCGGCAGGACGTGAAGCTTTCTTT. Its translation: CASSLDLAAGREAFF.

This clonotype was detected many times. This chain connects TRBV12-3 or TRBV12-4 to TRBJ1-5, with no clear D. Trimming took 5 bases from V and 9 from J, leaving 8 bases between them. The CDR3 is 11 residues long. For the CDR3, the DNA is TGTGCCAGCAGTAATCTGGGGCCCCAGCATTTT. The encoded protein is CASSNLGPQHF.

Many counts were recorded for this clonotype. The chain couples TRBV12-3 or TRBV12-4 to TRBJ2-1; the D gene could be TRBD1 or TRBD2 (5 bases each). The CDR3 is 20 amino acids. V gave up 0 bases and J gave up 4 bases, with 25 bases separating them. DNA of the CDR3: TGTGCCAGCAGTTTAGCGCTAGGTGGTTATGTGGGACCCAATTACAATGAGCAGTTCTTC. It yields the protein CASSLALGGYVGPNYNEQFF.

A few counts support this clonotype. The chain links TRBV27 to TRBJ2-7; D is unclear. Deletions cut 5 bases from V and 3 bases from J, with 8 bases between. CDR1 MNHEY and CDR2 SMNVEV come from the germline V gene (reference sequence). The CDR3 sequence is 12 residues long. The CDR3 coding sequence is TGTGCCAGCAGTGCAGACCTCTACGAGCAGTACTTC. Residues: CASSADLYEQYF.

The chain joins TRBV11-2 to TRBJ2-7, with no clear D. The CDR3 is 13 residues long. V was shortened by 1 base and J by 6 bases, with 10 bases between the two germline ends. Germline V gene lookup returns CDR1 SGHAT and CDR2 FQNNGV. The DNA of the CDR3 is TGTGCCAGCAGCTTAGGTCAGCCTAGCGAGCAGTACTTC. Protein: CASSLGQPSEQYF.

V usage is TRBV2 and J usage is TRBJ2-3, with 11 bases aligning to TRBD2. The CDR3 spans 16 residues. Trimming at V came to 5 bases and at J to 0 bases, leaving 4 bases not matched to a gene. Germline CDR1 and CDR2: SNHLY and FYNNEI. The CDR3 DNA is TGTGCCAGCAGTTGGACTAGCGGGTACAGCACAGATACGCAGTATTTT. Translating gives CASSWTSGYSTDTQYF.

There are a few counts of this clonotype. This chain connects TRBV29-1 to TRBJ1-2; 7 positions agree with TRBD1. The CDR3 spans 13 residues. V shed 3 bases and J 5 bases; nucleotides not matched to a gene: 6. Looked up from germline, CDR1 is SQVTM and CDR2 is ANQGSEA. The CDR3 coding sequence is TGCAGCGTTGAGACAGGGAGTGGGTATGGCTACACCTTC. This sequence encodes CSVETGSGYGYTF.

Many counts were recorded for this clonotype. The junction departs from the called germline gene at one end, perhaps through a read error. The chain has TRBV5-1 and TRBJ2-1; D could derive from TRBD1 or TRBD2 (5 bases each). This CDR3 is 15 amino acids long. Germline lookup yields CDR1 SGHRS and CDR2 YFSETQ. CDR3 in amino acids: CASSLSGTPYNEQFF. The CDR3 DNA is TGTGCCAGCAGCTTGAGTGGGACCCCCTACAATGAGCAGTTCTTC.

This clonotype was found a few times. The chain links TRBV29-1 to TRBJ2-1; D may match TRBD1 or TRBD2 (7 bases each). Germline CDR1 and CDR2: SQVTM and ANQGSEA. The V end was cut by 6 bases, the J end by 6 bases, with 15 bases between. The CDR3 spans 13 residues. CDR3 residues: CSVGTGEGNEQFF. Written as DNA, the CDR3 is TGCAGCGTCGGCACAGGGGAGGGCAATGAGCAGTTCTTC.

V usage is TRBV27 and J usage is TRBJ2-1; D may be TRBD1 (5 bases). CDR3 length: 14 residues. Germline V gives CDR1 MNHEY, CDR2 SMNVEV (reference sequence). The germline V and J ends were trimmed by 6 bases and 15 bases, with 24 bases remaining between them. The CDR3 sequence is CASRKRGSPGRTFF. CDR3 coding DNA: TGTGCCAGCAGAAAAAGGGGTAGCCCAGGTCGGACGTTCTTC.

A few counts support this clonotype. The V gene is TRBV7-6, the J gene TRBJ2-3; 11 nucleotides align to TRBD2. With 5 bases clipped from V and 2 bases from J, the junction kept 6 bases outside the gene matches. Germline lookup yields CDR1 SGHVS and CDR2 FNYEAQ. The CDR3 extends over 16 amino acids. DNA of the CDR3: TGTGCCAGCAGCGCGCGACTAGCGGGGATCACAGATACGCAGTATTTT. Its protein is CASSARLAGITDTQYF.

This chain links TRBV7-9 with TRBJ1-5; D call uncertain. Germline CDR1 is SEHNR and CDR2 is FQNEAQ (reference sequence). The germline V and J ends were trimmed by 2 bases and 1 base, with 6 bases remaining between them. The CDR3 has 14 amino acids. The CDR3 sequence: CASSLNPSNQPQHF. CDR3 coding DNA: TGTGCCAGCAGCTTAAATCCCAGCAATCAGCCCCAGCATTTT.